The 30 T cell receptor beta chains given below trace back to one sample, sequenced in a study of blood T cell repertoires in COVID-19. The method was immunoSEQ multiplex PCR; TCRdb's version includes in-frame clones alone and lacks a portion of them. The repertoire has 360,000 or so clones, roughly nine tenths of them found once; the top ten carry less than 5%. Sequencing was performed on peripheral blood. The receptors originated from a woman aged 55-70 years with COVID-19, enrolled during active disease.

This clone was found a few times. The chain is built from TRBV3-1 (or the pseudogene TRBV3-2) and TRBJ1-2; perhaps TRBD1 as D (5 bases). The CDR3 runs 14 residues. Trimming cost V 6 bases and J 4 bases, with 15 bases left between them. The germline V gene has CDR1 LGHDT and CDR2 YNNKEL (reference sequence). In DNA form, the CDR3 reads TGTGCCAGCAGGCCCTGGGTCGGGGGCTATGGCTACACCTTC. As protein: CASRPWVGGYGYTF.

The chain is built from TRBV7-6 and TRBJ2-1, with 7 nucleotides matching TRBD2. CDR1 is SGHVS, CDR2 FNYEAQ, per germline. This CDR3 is built from 13 residues. CDR3 DNA sequence: TGTGCTTCGAACGGGGGGACGAGCAATGAGCAGTTCTTC. It yields the protein CASNGGTSNEQFF.

This clone appeared once. This chain links TRBV7-8 with TRBJ2-7; D possibly corresponds to TRBD1 (6 bases). CDR3 length: 12 residues. Germline lookup yields CDR1 SGHVS and CDR2 FQNEAQ. Trimming cost V 0 bases and J 7 bases, with 7 bases left between them. The CDR3 spells CASSLAGTEQYF. The CDR3 coding sequence is TGTGCCAGCAGCTTAGCAGGGACAGAGCAGTACTTC.

This clone was counted at least ten times. This chain connects TRBV6-6 to TRBJ1-1; maybe TRBD1 (6 bases). V was clipped by 7 bases and J by 6 bases, with 21 bases between them. Germline CDR1 MNHNY, CDR2 SVGAGI (reference sequence). The CDR3 loop spans 15 amino acids. The CDR3 here is CASTFRTEGAPEAFF. Here the CDR3 DNA reads TGTGCCAGCACCTTTCGGACAGAAGGGGCCCCTGAAGCTTTCTTT.

This chain links TRBV5-1 with TRBJ1-2; D gene uncertain. The V end was cut by 3 bases, the J end by 11 bases, with 17 bases between. This CDR3 has 13 amino acids. From germline, CDR1 is SGHRS and CDR2 YFSETQ. Written as DNA, the CDR3 is TGCGCCAGCAGCTCCCGGGGTGGCGATAGGTACACCTTC. Residues: CASSSRGGDRYTF.

This chain uses TRBV19 with TRBJ1-6, with 7 bases lining up with TRBD1. Germline loops: CDR1 LNHDA, CDR2 SQIVND (reference sequence). The CDR3 is 15 residues long. V trimming: 4 bases; J trimming: 7 bases; junction bases outside the gene matches: 7. CDR3 nucleotide sequence: TGTGCCAGTAGTACCCAGGGGACAGTCAATTCACCCCTCCACTTT. This sequence encodes CASSTQGTVNSPLHF.

The rearrangement uses TRBV20-1 and TRBJ1-1; D unclear. Trimming shortened V by 3 bases and J by 11 bases, and 10 bases separated the two germline ends. The CDR3 loop spans 10 amino acids. Germline V gives CDR1 DFQATT, CDR2 SNEGSKA (reference sequence). The CDR3 is CSASFNGAFF. In DNA form, the CDR3 reads TGCAGTGCTAGCTTTAACGGTGCTTTCTTT.

CDR3: CASSYGTVTTNYGYTF. The CDR3 nucleotides are TGCGCCAGCAGCTACGGGACAGTAACCACTAACTATGGCTACACCTTC. The chain combines TRBV5-1 with TRBJ1-2; 7 bases match TRBD1. The CDR3 extends over 16 amino acids. The germline V gene has CDR1 SGHRS and CDR2 YFSETQ. The ends lost 3 bases at V and 0 bases at J; junction bases unmatched: 8.

The V gene is TRBV7-6, the J gene TRBJ1-6; 7 bases agree with TRBD1. Per germline, CDR1 SGHVS and CDR2 FNYEAQ. V dropped 6 bases and J dropped 9; count of bases not matched to a gene: 11. The CDR3 is 15 amino acids. The CDR3 region is CASSPGGLGSSPLHF. Here the CDR3 DNA reads TGTGCCAGCAGTCCAGGGGGGTTGGGGTCTTCACCCCTCCACTTT.

To note about this clone: An end of the junction differs from the germline gene, which may be a read error. This chain joins TRBV19 and TRBJ2-1; 12 bases line up with TRBD2. CDR3 length equals 18 residues. Germline V lookup: CDR1 LNHDA, CDR2 SQIVND (reference sequence). CDR3 sequence: CAGSFQLAGGSSYNEQFF. CDR3 sequence (DNA): TGTGCCGGTAGTTTCCAACTAGCGGGGGGCTCCTCCTACAATGAGCAGTTCTTC.

The chain carries TRBV21-1 and TRBJ1-3; TRBD1 is the table's D call, not checked against the DNA. TRBV21-1 is flagged as a pseudogene. The CDR3 has 14 amino acids. CDR3 sequence (DNA): TGTGCCAGCAGAAAACAGGGGGCGAGAAACACCATATATTTT. Translating gives CASRKQGARNTIYF.

This clone was recorded once. The V call is TRBV5-4, the J call TRBJ2-3, with 8 bases fitting TRBD1. This CDR3 contains 16 residues. Losses at the gene ends were 2 bases for V and 2 bases for J; bases not matched to a gene: 7. From germline, CDR1 is SGHNT and CDR2 YYREEE (reference sequence). CDR3 DNA: TGTGCCAGCAGCTTAAAACGGACAGGGAACACAGATACGCAGTATTTT. It translates to CASSLKRTGNTDTQYF.

The V gene is TRBV19, the J gene TRBJ1-5; D is unclear. The ends were cut back, 3 bases at V and 0 bases at J, with 18 bases in the middle. Germline CDR1 reads LNHDA; CDR2 reads SQIVND (reference sequence). This CDR3 is built from 18 residues. CDR3: CASSMHEMAEYSNQPQHF. Here the CDR3 DNA reads TGTGCCAGTAGTATGCACGAAATGGCGGAGTATAGCAATCAGCCCCAGCATTTT.

The chain employs TRBV5-4 and TRBJ1-2; D is perhaps TRBD1 (5 bases). From germline, CDR1 is SGHNT and CDR2 YYREEE (reference sequence). With 1 base removed from V and 8 bases from J, the gap between germline ends came to 21 bases. CDR3 length equals 16 residues. Here the CDR3 reads CASSLRSTRGVFGYTF. The CDR3 DNA sequence: TGTGCCAGCAGCTTGAGGTCCACTCGGGGGGTCTTCGGCTACACCTTC.

The chain carries TRBV19 and TRBJ1-6; 9 nucleotides line up with TRBD1. This CDR3 spans 17 amino acids. J was trimmed by 9 bases and V by 5 bases; bases with no gene match: 14. Germline V CDR1 and CDR2: LNHDA, SQIVND (reference sequence). The CDR3 nucleotides are TGTGCCAGTAGTTCACAGGGGGCCTCCGATATAAGTTCACCCCTCCACTTT. This codes for CASSSQGASDISSPLHF.

The genes are TRBV7-3 and TRBJ2-3, with TRBD2 as a possible D gene (7 bases). The CDR3 has 13 amino acids. Trimming stripped 2 bases from V and 8 bases from J, with 11 bases between. Germline lookup yields CDR1 SGHTA and CDR2 FQGTGA. CDR3 sequence: CASSLGGAGTQYF. CDR3 in DNA: TGTGCCAGCAGCTTAGGGGGGGCCGGTACGCAGTATTTT.

The chain carries TRBV30 and TRBJ1-5; weak D call: TRBD1 (5 bases). V was cut by 2 bases and J by 0 bases, with 11 bases left in between. CDR1 and CDR2 from the germline V gene are GTSNPN and SVGIG (reference sequence). The CDR3 consists of 15 residues. The CDR3 loop reads CAWSYNRYSNQPQHF. DNA for the CDR3: TGTGCCTGGAGTTACAACAGGTATAGCAATCAGCCCCAGCATTTT.

The chain combines TRBV28 with TRBJ1-4, with 9 nucleotides matching TRBD1. V gave up 3 bases and J gave up 5 bases; unmatched junction bases: 1. CDR1 is MDHEN and CDR2 is SYDVKM in the germline V gene. This CDR3 has 14 residues. CDR3 nucleotides: TGTGCCAGCAGTTTGGACAGGGGAAATGAAAAACTGTTTTTT. This sequence encodes CASSLDRGNEKLFF.

The rearrangement links TRBV7-9 to TRBJ1-2, with a weak D call TRBD1 (6 bases). Germline V CDR1 and CDR2: SEHNR, FQNEAQ (reference sequence). V lost 5 bases to trimming and J lost 9 bases, with 16 bases between them. The CDR3 extends over 13 amino acids. The CDR3 loop reads CASSQGGAPSYTF. The CDR3 region has the DNA TGTGCCAGCAGCCAAGGGGGGGCTCCTAGCTACACCTTC.

This clone turned up a few times. This sequence joins TRBV11-1 and TRBJ1-1; D not certain. The CDR3 length is 13 residues. V was clipped by 3 bases and J by 2 bases, with 7 bases between them. CDR1 is SGHAT and CDR2 is FQDESV in the germline V gene (reference sequence). For the CDR3, the DNA is TGTGCCAGCAGCTTGGCGGAAAACACTGAAGCTTTCTTT. As protein: CASSLAENTEAFF.

The rearrangement links TRBV19 to TRBJ1-5; 7 bases are a match to TRBD1. Germline V gives CDR1 LNHDA, CDR2 SQIVND (reference sequence). The J segment lost 6 bases and the V segment lost 2 bases, leaving 7 bases of the junction unmatched. CDR3 size: 15 residues. The DNA for the CDR3 is TGTGCCAGTAGTATATCGGGACAGCTCATTCAGCCCCAGCATTTT. It encodes CASSISGQLIQPQHF.

The chain carries TRBV11-1 and TRBJ1-2; 11 positions agree with TRBD1. V lost 5 bases, J lost 5 bases, and 7 bases stayed unmatched. The germline gives CDR1 SGHAT, CDR2 FQDESV (reference sequence). The CDR3 covers 15 residues. The CDR3 protein is CASSARDRGKYGYTF. CDR3 bases: TGTGCCAGCAGCGCCCGGGACAGGGGGAAATATGGCTACACCTTC.

The chain joins TRBV14 to TRBJ1-6; the D gene is possibly TRBD1 (6 bases). Germline V lookup: CDR1 SGHDN, CDR2 FVKESK. V lost 2 bases, J lost 9 bases, and 14 bases lay in between. This CDR3 contains 15 residues. The DNA for the CDR3 is TGTGCCAGCAGCCAAACAGGGTTCACTTTTTCACCCCTCCACTTT. It codes for CASSQTGFTFSPLHF.

This chain connects TRBV7-8 to TRBJ2-3; TRBD2 aligns across 10 bases. V dropped 9 bases and J dropped 2; count of bases not matched to a gene: 8. Per the germline V gene, CDR1 is SGHVS and CDR2 is FQNEAQ. The CDR3 contains 15 residues. The chain's CDR3 is CASGIAGGYTDTQYF. The CDR3 DNA sequence: TGTGCCAGTGGGATAGCGGGGGGATACACAGATACGCAGTATTTT.

V and J are TRBV2 and TRBJ2-1, with 8 positions matching TRBD2. The V gene end was trimmed by 7 bases and the J gene end by 5 bases; junction bases not matched to a gene: 10. The CDR3 runs to 15 residues. The germline V gene has CDR1 SNHLY and CDR2 FYNNEI. As DNA, the CDR3 is TGTGCCAGCACGCCCCGGGGGGGCAGAAACAATGAGCAGTTCTTC. This translates into CASTPRGGRNNEQFF.

The chain has TRBV3-1 (or the pseudogene TRBV3-2) and TRBJ1-5, with 8 nucleotides matching TRBD1. The CDR3 extends over 16 amino acids. Germline CDR1 LGHDT, CDR2 YNNKEL (reference sequence). With V trimmed by 1 base and J by 2 bases, 4 bases remained unmatched. CDR3 nucleotide sequence: TGTGCCAGCAGCCAAGGTCAGGGGGCTCGCAATCAGCCCCAGCATTTT. Translating gives CASSQGQGARNQPQHF.

The V call is TRBV27, the J call TRBJ2-3; 7 nucleotides agree with TRBD1. The length of the CDR3 is 13 residues. Trimming removed 3 bases from V and 8 bases from J; junction bases left unmatched: 5. Germline loops: CDR1 MNHEY, CDR2 SMNVEV (reference sequence). This CDR3 reads CASSFSGQSTQYF. CDR3 bases: TGTGCCAGCAGTTTCTCGGGACAGAGTACGCAGTATTTT.

The gene calls are TRBV28 and TRBJ1-2, with 9 nucleotides matching TRBD1. The CDR3 extends over 15 amino acids. After removal of 4 bases from V and 2 bases from J, the junction contained 5 bases not matched to a gene. CDR1 and CDR2 (germline): MDHEN, SYDVKM. CDR3 DNA sequence: TGTGCCAGCAGTTCTCCGACAGGGGGAAACTATGGCTACACCTTC. It codes for CASSSPTGGNYGYTF.

This clone was seen a handful of times. The chain carries TRBV18 and TRBJ1-1, with D possibly being TRBD1 (5 bases). This CDR3 contains 15 residues. Germline values: CDR1 KGHSH, CDR2 LQKENI. Trimming left V 2 bases short and J 1 base short, with 11 bases between. The CDR3 loop is CASSPKGRENTEAFF. CDR3 nucleotide sequence: TGTGCCAGCTCACCAAAGGGGCGGGAGAACACTGAAGCTTTCTTT.

The V call is TRBV2, the J call TRBJ2-5; a weak D match, TRBD1 (5 bases). The germline V gene has CDR1 SNHLY and CDR2 FYNNEI. There are 14 residues in the CDR3. V lost 8 bases and J 4 bases, leaving 17 bases between the germline ends. CDR3 protein: CASLSSRVGETQYF. The CDR3 nucleotides read TGTGCCAGCCTTTCGAGCAGGGTCGGAGAGACCCAGTACTTC.